This is a list of T cell receptor beta chains from one sample in a study of cytomegalovirus exposure and HLA in healthy donors. Some clones are missing from TCRdb's copy, which holds only in-frame ones; the method was immunoSEQ multiplex PCR. This sample yields hundreds of thousands of clones, of which over 70% are seen a single time; roughly 0.66% belongs to the top ten. Sequencing was performed on PBMCs. Source of these receptors: a boy aged 2 to 10 in good health and CMV-seronegative. The CDR3 runs from the conserved cysteine through the conserved F or W. D genes are given only for firm matches. Size is omitted from some rows. Given values are once, few, many or a class for expanded clones.

TRBV6-1	NA	TRBJ1-5	15	NA	CASSEYGGGNQPQHF	TGTGCCAGCAGTGAATACGGGGGAGGCAATCAGCCCCAGCATTTT
TRBV27	NA	TRBJ1-2	13	NA	CASSFPGQGGYTF	TGTGCCAGCAGTTTCCCAGGGCAGGGTGGCTACACCTTC
TRBV9	NA	TRBJ2-5	15	NA	CASNLDGEPGETQYF	TGTGCCAGCAACTTAGACGGAGAGCCCGGGGAGACCCAGTACTTC
TRBV7-9	NA	TRBJ2-2	13	NA	CASSERGTGELFF	TGTGCCAGCAGCGAGCGCGGGACCGGGGAGCTGTTTTTT
TRBV7-6	NA	TRBJ2-3	15	NA	CASSLYGGSGDTQYF	TGTGCCAGCAGTCTGTATGGGGGGTCGGGAGATACGCAGTATTTT
TRBV29-1	NA	TRBJ1-1	17	NA	CSVVPGHNIGRDTEAFF	TGCAGCGTTGTCCCGGGGCATAACATTGGGAGGGACACTGAAGCTTTCTTT
TRBV11-2	TRBD1	TRBJ1-6	17	NA	CASTLPAGQVYNSPLHF	TGTGCCAGCACCTTGCCGGCGGGACAGGTCTATAATTCACCCCTCCACTTT
TRBV6-5	NA	TRBJ1-4	13	few	CASQRGVGEKLFF	TGTGCCAGTCAGCGGGGCGTAGGCGAAAAACTGTTTTTT
TRBV21-1	NA	TRBJ1-5	17	NA	CASIPRDSQYSNQPQHF	TGTGCCAGCATCCCCCGGGACAGTCAGTATAGCAATCAGCCCCAGCATTTT
TRBV15	NA	TRBJ1-1	14	few	CATSLRTLDTEAFF	TGTGCCACCAGCTTAAGGACATTGGACACTGAAGCTTTCTTT
TRBV4-2	TRBD2	TRBJ2-3	16	NA	CASSQTHGLESDTQYF	TGTGCCAGCAGCCAAACCCACGGACTAGAGTCAGATACGCAGTATTTT
TRBV4-1	TRBD2	TRBJ2-7	17	NA	CASSQESQASGFYEQYF	TGCGCCAGCAGCCAAGAGTCCCAGGCTAGCGGATTCTACGAGCAGTACTTC
TRBV20-1	NA	TRBJ1-1	11	NA	CSARSRSEAFF	TGCAGTGCTAGAAGCCGGTCCGAAGCTTTCTTT
TRBV6-5	NA	TRBJ2-7	13	NA	CASTPPGDYEQYF	TGTGCCAGCACCCCCCCGGGGGACTACGAGCAGTACTTC
TRBV7-3	TRBD2	TRBJ2-1	15	NA	CASSLVAGGYNEQFF	TGTGCCAGCAGCTTAGTAGCGGGGGGATACAATGAGCAGTTCTTC
TRBV10-3	NA	TRBJ1-1	14	few	CAISESRLNTEAFF	TGTGCCATCAGTGAGTCCAGGTTGAACACTGAAGCTTTCTTT
TRBV6-1	NA	TRBJ2-7	15	NA	CASNYYDGNSYEQYF	TGTGCCAGCAACTATTACGACGGCAATTCCTACGAGCAGTACTTC
TRBV7-9	TRBD2	TRBJ2-3	15	NA	CASSTGLGDTDTQYF	TGTGCCAGCAGCACCGGACTAGGGGACACAGATACGCAGTATTTT
TRBV30	TRBD1	TRBJ2-5	14	NA	CAWSVRQGGETQYF	TGTGCCTGGAGTGTACGACAGGGGGGAGAGACCCAGTACTTC
TRBV6-1	NA	TRBJ1-2	15	NA	CASSDLGVSSYGYTF	TGTGCCAGCAGTGATCTCGGGGTTAGCAGCTATGGCTACACCTTC
TRBV7-9	NA	TRBJ1-6	14	NA	CASSSTGFTSPLHF	TGTGCCAGCAGTTCAACAGGGTTTACTTCACCCCTCCACTTT
TRBV5-6	NA	TRBJ2-1	15	NA	CASSSQDQPYNEQFF	TGTGCCAGCAGCTCTCAGGATCAGCCCTACAATGAGCAGTTCTTC
TRBV13	TRBD2	TRBJ2-1	15	NA	CASSFLTSGSNEQFF	TGTGCCAGCAGCTTCCTGACTAGCGGGAGCAATGAGCAGTTCTTC
TRBV7-9	NA	TRBJ1-2	17	NA	CASSLVSPPGPTGGYTF	TGTGCCAGCAGCTTAGTATCTCCTCCAGGGCCCACCGGGGGCTACACCTTC
TRBV19	TRBD2	TRBJ2-1	14	NA	CASRNGGAWDEQFF	TGTGCCAGTCGTAACGGGGGGGCCTGGGATGAGCAGTTCTTC
TRBV19	TRBD2	TRBJ2-1	16	NA	CASSPLSGGAVNEQFF	TGTGCCAGTAGTCCTCTGAGCGGGGGGGCCGTCAATGAGCAGTTCTTC
TRBV4-1	NA	TRBJ2-1	15	NA	CASSQDHPVSAEQFF	TGCGCCAGCAGCCAAGATCACCCGGTTTCTGCTGAGCAGTTCTTC
TRBV6-4	NA	TRBJ2-7	11	NA	CASYGTYEQYF	TGTGCCAGCTACGGGACCTACGAGCAGTACTTC
TRBV2	NA	TRBJ1-1	13	NA	CASSMQGNTEAFF	TGTGCCAGCAGTATGCAGGGGAACACTGAAGCTTTCTTT
TRBV23-1	TRBD1	TRBJ2-7	13	NA	CASNPGQGSEQYF	TGCGCCAGCAACCCGGGACAGGGGAGCGAGCAGTACTTC
TRBV5-5	TRBD2	TRBJ2-7	16	NA	CASSAGGDQFSYEQYF	TGTGCCAGCAGCGCGGGGGGAGACCAATTCTCCTACGAGCAGTACTTC
TRBV6-6	NA	TRBJ1-5	16	few	CASSYSQGIGNQPQHF	TGTGCCAGCAGTTACTCGCAGGGGATTGGCAATCAGCCCCAGCATTTT
TRBV27	TRBD1	TRBJ2-7	15	few	CASSLRDRGGNEQYF	TGTGCCAGCAGTTTGAGAGACAGGGGTGGAAACGAGCAGTACTTC
TRBV6-6	TRBD1	TRBJ2-7	13	NA	CASSYGTGPEQYF	TGTGCCAGCAGTTACGGGACAGGGCCCGAGCAGTACTTC
TRBV7-9	TRBD2	TRBJ2-1	16	NA	CASSSEGLAGIYEQFF	TGTGCCAGCAGCTCCGAGGGACTAGCGGGGATCTATGAGCAGTTCTTC
TRBV30	NA	TRBJ2-3	12	NA	CAWSTTGRREYF	TGTGCCTGGAGTACGACAGGTCGACGGGAGTATTTT
TRBV7-2	TRBD2	TRBJ2-1	13	NA	CASILAGGSEQFF	TGTGCCAGCATCCTAGCGGGAGGGAGTGAGCAGTTCTTC